This T cell receptor (beta chain) appears in the sequencing data of a study of T cell repertoires in cytomegalovirus infection. One entry per CDR3 protein, called by TCRdb with MiXCR from the reads. The table records about 900,000 distinct CDR3 sequences, more than 25% of them present only once. About this clonotype: The antigen is not known.

CDR1 is MNHNS and CDR2 is SASEGT in the germline V gene. The CDR3 sequence is 15 residues long. Trimming cost V 2 bases and J 1 base, with 11 bases left between them. The receptor's source is a human donor in good health (CMV status not recorded). Some clones in this sample may be carry-over from other donors' samples. This chain links TRBV6-1 with TRBJ1-1; D not certain. The input for sequencing was cultured CD8+ T cells from PBMCs, taken from culture after CMV antigen stimulation. The CDR3, as DNA: TGTGCCAGCAGTGAATCACCGGTAACGAACACTGAAGCTTTCTTT. Its translation is CASSESPVTNTEAFF.